The 17 T cell receptor beta chains listed next were all sequenced from one sample in a study of shared clonotypes between healthy human individuals. The naive CD8 population came from CD45RO-negative cells selected for CCR7, without terminally differentiated effector memory CD45RA+ cells. Using immunoSEQ multiplex PCR, the repertoire was profiled, and TCRdb retains in-frame clones only, with some absent. The sample has under 850,000 clones, 80% to 95% seen once; the top ten hold around 24%. The sequenced material came from naive CD8+ T cells sorted from blood. Receptors originate from a man aged 25-40 years in good health.

The gene calls are TRBV6-6 and TRBJ2-5; TRBD2 matches 11 bases. The CDR3 length is 14 residues. V trimming: 5 bases; J trimming: 3 bases; junction bases outside the gene matches: 2. Per germline, CDR1 MNHNY and CDR2 SVGAGI (reference sequence). The chain's CDR3 is CASSVLAGEETQYF. The CDR3 DNA sequence: TGTGCCAGCAGTGTACTAGCGGGAGAAGAGACCCAGTACTTC.

This clone was observed a few times. This chain uses TRBV15 with TRBJ2-2, with D uncertain. CDR1 is LNHNV, CDR2 YYDKDF, per germline (reference sequence). V was clipped by 1 base and J by 4 bases, with 10 bases between them. The CDR3 runs to 15 residues. CDR3 sequence: CATSRGRSGTGELFF. CDR3 nucleotides: TGTGCCACCAGCAGAGGAAGGTCGGGCACCGGGGAGCTGTTTTTT.

The chain carries TRBV12-5 and TRBJ1-1; D ambiguous. Trimming took 6 bases from V and 8 from J, leaving 10 bases between them. The V gene's germline CDR1 is LGHNT and CDR2 FRNRAP. CDR3 length equals 11 residues. This CDR3 reads CASGTGREAFF. CDR3 in DNA: TGTGCTAGTGGCACCGGGAGGGAAGCTTTCTTT.

The chain uses TRBV7-9 and TRBJ2-1; D perhaps matches TRBD2 (6 bases). The V gene lost 5 bases and the J gene lost 6 bases, with 20 bases spanning the gap. Germline lookup yields CDR1 SEHNR and CDR2 FQNEAQ (reference sequence). The CDR3 length is 16 residues. The CDR3 DNA follows: TGTGCCAGCAGCGCGACCCCGGGAGACGGGGGCAATGAGCAGTTCTTC. Protein product: CASSATPGDGGNEQFF.

The chain joins TRBV29-1 to TRBJ2-7, with TRBD2 matching 10 bases. The ends lost 3 bases at V and 2 bases at J; junction bases unmatched: 10. Germline loops: CDR1 SQVTM, CDR2 ANQGSEA. This CDR3 region has 16 residues. CDR3 sequence reads: CSVELAGETIAYEQYF. For the CDR3, the DNA is TGCAGCGTTGAGCTAGCGGGGGAAACTATTGCCTACGAGCAGTACTTC.

This clone came up a few times. In the same sample, other DNA sequences code for this CDR3. V usage is TRBV2 and J usage is TRBJ1-2, with 9 positions matching TRBD1. The CDR3 loop spans 12 amino acids. J lost 4 bases, V lost 9 bases, and 3 bases had no gene match. Looked up from germline, CDR1 is SNHLY and CDR2 is FYNNEI. The CDR3 reads CASRDRVYGYTF. CDR3 sequence (DNA): TGTGCCAGTCGGGACAGGGTCTATGGCTACACCTTC.

Only one count was recorded for this clone. Here the CDR3 reads CASGRLDGEQFF. The CDR3, as DNA: TGTGCCAGCGGTCGACTAGACGGTGAGCAGTTCTTC. The chain employs TRBV28 and TRBJ2-1, with D perhaps TRBD2 (6 bases). This CDR3 spans 12 amino acids. From germline, CDR1 is MDHEN and CDR2 SYDVKM. V was clipped by 8 bases and J by 9 bases, with 14 bases between them.

Comments on this clone: At one of its ends the junction is not consistent with the germline gene, which may arise from a read error. The V and J genes are TRBV5-6 and TRBJ2-1, with a possible D match to TRBD2 (6 bases). The CDR3 is 15 amino acids. From germline, CDR1 is SGHDT and CDR2 YYEEEE. The CDR3 here is CASRTWRASDNEQFF. The CDR3 DNA reads as TGTGCCAGCAGAACTTGGAGGGCCTCCGACAATGAGCAGTTCTTC.

The genes are TRBV7-9 and TRBJ2-3; tentatively, D is TRBD2 (6 bases). Germline-derived CDR1 and CDR2 are SEHNR and FQNEAQ (reference sequence). V lost 4 bases to trimming and J lost 6 bases, with 26 bases between them. The CDR3 contains 18 residues. CDR3 nucleotides: TGTGCCAGCAGCTCGACAACCAGCGCGGGGACTTTATCGGATACGCAGTATTTT. Encoded protein: CASSSTTSAGTLSDTQYF.

The rearrangement joins TRBV7-6 to TRBJ1-2; TRBD1 matches at 7 bases. The CDR3 sequence is 16 residues long. V was clipped by 4 bases and J by 3 bases; unmatched bases: 11. Germline CDR1 and CDR2: SGHVS and FNYEAQ. The DNA for the CDR3 is TGTGCCAGCAGCTCACAAGACAGGGAGATGGACTATGGCTACACCTTC. This encodes CASSSQDREMDYGYTF.

The chain uses TRBV12-5 and TRBJ1-2; 7 bases match TRBD1. V trimming: 2 bases; J trimming: 6 bases; junction bases outside the gene matches: 12. This CDR3 is 16 amino acids long. Germline V gene data show CDR1 as LGHNT and CDR2 as FRNRAP. The CDR3 DNA is TGTGCTAGTGGTTTGTCCCTCGAACAGGGGCCGAATGGCTACACCTTC. This encodes CASGLSLEQGPNGYTF.

The genes are TRBV29-1 and TRBJ1-2, with 8 bases matching TRBD1. The CDR3 consists of 14 residues. Germline loops: CDR1 SQVTM, CDR2 ANQGSEA. V shed 7 bases and J 5 bases; nucleotides not matched to a gene: 12. The CDR3 loop is CSAGRTGMVYGYTF. CDR3 nucleotide sequence: TGCAGCGCTGGAAGGACAGGGATGGTATATGGCTACACCTTC.

This rearrangement joins TRBV27 to TRBJ2-7; D perhaps matches TRBD2 (5 bases). Deletions cut 5 bases from V and 6 bases from J, with 17 bases between. Per the germline V gene, CDR1 is MNHEY and CDR2 is SMNVEV (reference sequence). The CDR3 has 14 amino acids. CDR3 DNA: TGTGCCAGCAGTCTCTCGAGCCCTGGGAGCGAGCAGTACTTC. This codes for CASSLSSPGSEQYF.

A note on this clone: Other nucleotide sequences in the sample specify the same CDR3. The chain combines TRBV9 with TRBJ2-5; D might be TRBD2 (6 bases). Trimming removed 0 bases from V and 1 base from J, with 7 bases in between. The germline V gene encodes CDR1 SGDLS and CDR2 YYNGEE. This CDR3 has 14 residues. CDR3 protein: CASSVGDFQETQYF. CDR3 DNA sequence: TGTGCCAGCAGCGTAGGGGACTTCCAAGAGACCCAGTACTTC.

The rearrangement links TRBV29-1 to TRBJ2-1; D is tentatively TRBD1 or TRBD2 (7 bases each). CDR3 size: 16 residues. Between the trimmed V and J ends, which lost 7 bases and 2 bases, there was a span of 21 bases. In germline, CDR1 is SQVTM, CDR2 ANQGSEA. This CDR3 is CSAQGGIAFAYNEQFF. The CDR3 DNA reads TGCAGCGCCCAGGGGGGGATCGCTTTCGCCTACAATGAGCAGTTCTTC.

This clone was seen repeatedly, ten times or more. V usage is TRBV7-9 and J usage is TRBJ2-7; D remains ambiguous. With 1 base removed from V and 2 bases from J, the gap between germline ends came to 9 bases. Looked up from germline, CDR1 is SEHNR and CDR2 is FQNEAQ (reference sequence). The CDR3 has 14 residues. The CDR3 is CASSLGSSPYEQYF. The CDR3 region has the DNA TGTGCCAGCAGCTTAGGCAGTTCTCCCTACGAGCAGTACTTC.

The chain employs TRBV28 and TRBJ2-7, with 10 bases that match TRBD2. V lost 5 bases and J lost 3; bases outside the gene matches: 10. The CDR3 is 16 amino acids. The V gene's germline CDR1 is MDHEN and CDR2 SYDVKM. The CDR3 nucleotides are TGTGCCAGCAGTGGCTCAGGGACTAGCGAACGCTACGAGCAGTACTTC. Protein: CASSGSGTSERYEQYF.